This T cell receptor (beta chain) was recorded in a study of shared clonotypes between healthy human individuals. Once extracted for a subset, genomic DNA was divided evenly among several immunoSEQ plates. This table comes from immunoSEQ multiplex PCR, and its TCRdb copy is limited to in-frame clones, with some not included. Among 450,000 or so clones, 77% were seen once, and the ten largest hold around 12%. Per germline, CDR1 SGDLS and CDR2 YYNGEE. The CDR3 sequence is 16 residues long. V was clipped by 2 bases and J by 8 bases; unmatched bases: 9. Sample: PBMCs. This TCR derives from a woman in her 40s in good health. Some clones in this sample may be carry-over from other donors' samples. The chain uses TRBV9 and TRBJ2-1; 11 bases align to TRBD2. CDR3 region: CASSVSGRASADEQFF. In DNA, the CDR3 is TGTGCCAGCAGCGTTAGCGGGAGGGCCAGTGCGGATGAGCAGTTCTTC.